This T cell receptor beta chain was sequenced in a study of cytomegalovirus exposure and HLA in healthy donors. The primer mix had 60 Vbeta and 13 Jbeta primers. Produced via immunoSEQ multiplex PCR; TCRdb's table is partial and in-frame only. The data contain more than 150,000 clones, around 86% of them seen just once; the ten biggest clones take up 1.6%. Regarding this clone: Antigen: not known.

This CDR3 comprises 15 residues. The V gene end was trimmed by 5 bases and the J gene end by 9 bases; junction bases not matched to a gene: 9. CDR1 LGHNA and CDR2 YNFKEQ come from the germline V gene. General study results and limits: One cluster of highly shared sequence variants probably arose as a sequencing artifact. Most TCR sequences showed up rarely, but some public TCRs showed up in many donors.

Sequenced sample: PBMCs. The source of this sequence is a man aged 50 to 59 in good health and CMV-seronegative. The chain links TRBV4-2 to TRBJ2-1, with 11 bases identical to TRBD1. CDR3: CASSSPGTGGVEQFF. CDR3 DNA sequence: TGTGCCAGCAGCTCACCCGGGACAGGGGGAGTTGAGCAGTTCTTC.